This T cell receptor beta chain was sequenced for a study of T cell responses to AZD1222 COVID-19 vaccine. Overall study results and limits: There were mostly white British donors and more females than males, and clonal diversity was possibly underestimated. Unmutated variant regions reportedly attract nearly half of all spike-specific TCRs. Spike as a whole was targeted by vaccine-associated CD4 TCRs, dominant at 160-218 and 743-854.

The germline V gene encodes CDR1 MNHEY and CDR2 SVGAGI. This CDR3 spans 15 amino acids. Trimming took 2 bases from V and 0 from J; bases not matched to a gene: 0. The assay was immunoSEQ multiplex PCR, and TCRdb's table has in-frame clones only and misses some. The data contain fewer than 120,000 clones, about 88% of them singletons. Remarks on this clone: Its antigen is undetermined.

The input for sequencing was peripheral blood, taken on day 0 of AZD1222 vaccination. The TCR was taken from an adult in good health. V usage is TRBV6-5 and J usage is TRBJ2-1; 8 bases fit TRBD1. For the CDR3, the DNA is TGTGCCAGCAGTTACGACAGGGGCTCCTACAATGAGCAGTTCTTC. Protein sequence: CASSYDRGSYNEQFF.